The TCR beta chain described here comes from a study of blood T cell repertoires in COVID-19. Study-level background: The samples span acute and convalescent COVID-19 from the United States, Italy and Spain. Sources were T cells, B-cell-depleted T cells, or PBMCs; the material itself was cDNA or gDNA.

How the authors handled the data: How many nucleated cells were present was estimated from reference gene primer amplification. The table came from immunoSEQ multiplex PCR; TCRdb's copy has only in-frame clones and leaves some out. The DNA was the basis for D and trimming; V, J and clone size are from that table. The sample holds 240,000 or so clones, around 80% seen once. The CDR3 consists of 11 residues. Trimming left V 2 bases short and J 8 bases short, with 7 bases between. In germline, CDR1 is SGHDT, CDR2 YYEEEE. This receptor was identified in a woman under 30 with acute or convalescent COVID-19. Material for sequencing was peripheral blood. The genes are TRBV5-6 and TRBJ1-1, with no clear D. The chain's CDR3 is CASSFGREAFF. The CDR3 DNA reads TGTGCCAGCAGCTTTGGGAGGGAAGCTTTCTTT.